The subject of this entry is one TCR beta chain. With 7 bases clipped from V and 8 bases from J, the junction kept 10 bases outside the gene matches. The CDR3 covers 14 residues. In germline, CDR1 is LNHDA, CDR2 SQIVND (reference sequence). This record comes from a study of PD-L1 blockade in urothelial cancer. Study background: The patients had undergone anywhere from 0 to 3 prior chemotherapy regimens. Samples of blood were analyzed 3 weeks (second dose) and 6 weeks after treatment start. Per blood sample, T cells had a median of around 140,000.

Libraries were prepared by immunoSEQ multiplex PCR; TCRdb keeps only in-frame clonotypes and omits some of them. The table lists 35,000 to 45,000 clones, under 95% of them singletons. Time point here: peripheral blood 6 weeks after treatment start. The receptor was derived from a man between 65 and 85 years old with urothelial cancer. V is TRBV19 and J is TRBJ2-1; 8 positions match TRBD2. Specimen: PBMCs, collected around atezolizumab (anti-PD-L1) treatment. The CDR3 DNA reads as TGTGCCAGTAATCCGGGAGGGCCTAGGTATGAGCAGTTCTTC. Protein product: CASNPGGPRYEQFF.